A single sample is the source of the 16 T cell receptor beta chains below, sequenced in a study of T-cell reconstitution after alpha-beta-depleted transplantation in children. Preparation of the TCRbeta library involved a method that used unique molecular identifiers. TCRdb used MiXCR to reprocess the PCR reads, holding one entry per CDR3 protein. The sample contains approximately 240,000 distinct CDR3 sequences, about 8.8% of which appear only once. The sample was PBMCs from the stem cell graft donor, taken from the stem cell graft. The receptors were sampled from a human donor who donated a stem cell graft to a child with SCID.

Ten or more counts support this clonotype. The gene calls are TRBV12-5 and TRBJ2-1, with a tentative D call TRBD1 (6 bases). The CDR3 extends over 15 amino acids. Germline V gene lookup returns CDR1 LGHNT and CDR2 FRNRAP. V was cut by 0 bases and J by 3 bases, with 9 bases left in between. The CDR3, as DNA: TGTGCTAGTGGTTTGGTGGGGGCCTTCTACAATGAGCAGTTCTTC. Translation gives CASGLVGAFYNEQFF.

This clonotype appeared many times. The chain carries TRBV29-1 and TRBJ2-1, with TRBD1 matching 9 bases. Trimming cost V 4 bases and J 3 bases; bases outside gene matches: 10. The CDR3 extends over 16 amino acids. The germline V gene has CDR1 SQVTM and CDR2 ANQGSEA. The CDR3 loop is CSVVNPGQGLYNEQFF. The CDR3 DNA reads as TGCAGCGTTGTTAATCCGGGACAGGGCCTCTACAATGAGCAGTTCTTC.

This clonotype was seen ten or more times. The chain combines TRBV5-5 with TRBJ1-5, with a tentative D call TRBD1 (5 bases). CDR3 length equals 15 residues. The germline gives CDR1 SGHKS, CDR2 YYEKEE (reference sequence). Trimming removed 7 bases at V and 3 bases at J, with 17 bases between. As DNA, the CDR3 is TGTGCCAGCGCGTCCGTCGGGGGATACAATCAGCCCCAGCATTTT. It is translated as CASASVGGYNQPQHF.

About this clonotype: Given a much more abundant clone one base away, this may be a read error. V and J are TRBV24-1 and TRBJ2-2; tentative D call: TRBD2 (6 bases). Germline V lookup: CDR1 KGHDR, CDR2 SFDVKD. Trimming took off 10 bases at V and 3 bases at J, with 8 bases between the two ends. CDR3 size: 12 residues. CDR3 residues: CATRDYTGELFF. The CDR3 bases are TGTGCCACGAGGGACTACACCGGGGAGCTGTTTTTT.

This clonotype was detected many times. The chain carries TRBV5-1 and TRBJ2-2, with TRBD1 matching over 8 bases. The V segment lost 6 bases and the J segment 7 bases; nucleotides outside the gene matches: 8. CDR3 size: 14 residues. Germline CDR1 and CDR2: SGHRS and YFSETQ. The CDR3 nucleotides read TGCGCCAGCATCCAGGGGGCAGAGGTCGGGGAGCTGTTTTTT. Residues: CASIQGAEVGELFF.

In its sample, this clonotype was seen a few times. This sequence joins TRBV18 and TRBJ1-4; no clear D gene. V was shortened by 5 bases and J by 7 bases, with 17 bases between the two germline ends. Germline V gives CDR1 KGHSH, CDR2 LQKENI. The CDR3 covers 15 residues. The CDR3 loop is CASSVSLAAGEKLFF. The CDR3 bases are TGTGCCAGCTCAGTGTCACTGGCGGCGGGTGAAAAACTGTTTTTT.

This clonotype was recorded many times. The CDR3 sequence: CASSLSGGTGDEQFF. CDR3 in DNA: TGTGCCAGCAGTTTATCGGGGGGGACAGGCGATGAGCAGTTCTTC. V is TRBV27 and J is TRBJ2-1; tentatively, D is TRBD1 (8 bases). This CDR3 has 15 residues. Per the germline V gene, CDR1 is MNHEY and CDR2 is SMNVEV (reference sequence). Trimming pared 0 bases from V and 8 bases from J, leaving 14 bases between.

This clonotype was counted ten times or more. This chain connects TRBV4-1 to TRBJ1-4; D is undetermined. CDR3 length: 15 residues. The germline V gene encodes CDR1 MGHRA and CDR2 YSYEKL. V lost 1 base, J lost 0 bases, and 6 bases lay in between. CDR3 coding DNA: TGCGCCAGCAGCCAAGGCGGCTCAACTAATGAAAAACTGTTTTTT. Translating gives CASSQGGSTNEKLFF.

This chain uses TRBV30 with TRBJ2-7, with D perhaps TRBD1 or TRBD2 (5 bases each). The V gene's germline CDR1 is GTSNPN and CDR2 SVGIG (reference sequence). This CDR3 is built from 21 residues. The V end was cut by 0 bases, the J end by 5 bases, with 35 bases between. The CDR3 DNA reads as TGTGCCTGGAGTGTATGGGACCCCCTTCAAATAGGCCCCCAGGCCCTCAACGAGCAGTACTTC. It yields the protein CAWSVWDPLQIGPQALNEQYF.

This chain connects TRBV7-2 to TRBJ2-3; D is unresolved. The length of the CDR3 is 13 residues. V was trimmed by 3 bases and J by 2 bases, leaving 6 bases between them. CDR1 SGHTA and CDR2 FQGNSA come from the germline V gene. The CDR3 reads CASSLGITDTQYF. CDR3 DNA: TGTGCCAGCAGCTTGGGCATCACAGATACGCAGTATTTT. The full variable domain, its missing parts supplied by reference TRBV7-2 and TRBJ2-3, is GAGVSQSPSNKVTEKGKDVELRCDPISGHTALYWYRQSLGQGLEFLIYFQGNSAPDKSGLPSDRFSAERTGGSVSTLTIQRTQQEDSAVYLCASSLGITDTQYFGPGTRLTVL.

This clonotype was detected many times. The J gene is TRBJ2-3, the V gene TRBV5-1; 7 nucleotides align to TRBD2. Germline V CDR1 and CDR2: SGHRS, YFSETQ. CDR3 length equals 17 residues. V lost 0 bases to trimming and J lost 1 base; unmatched junction nucleotides: 8. The CDR3 loop reads CASSLGVGGGGTDTQYF. CDR3 DNA: TGCGCCAGCAGCTTGGGCGTTGGCGGGGGTGGCACAGATACGCAGTATTTT. Full variable domain (missing parts from reference TRBV5-1 and TRBJ2-3): KAGVTQTPRYLIKTRGQQVTLSCSPISGHRSVSWYQQTPGQGLQFLFEYFSETQRNKGNFPGRFSGRQFSNSRSEMNVSTLELGDSALYLCASSLGVGGGGTDTQYFGPGTRLTVL.

The chain joins TRBV7-9 to TRBJ2-2; D possibly corresponds to TRBD2 (6 bases). The CDR3 extends over 16 amino acids. V was clipped by 5 bases and J by 6 bases, with 19 bases between them. Per germline, CDR1 SEHNR and CDR2 FQNEAQ (reference sequence). CDR3 amino acids: CASSPKPGGVAGELFF. Written as DNA, the CDR3 is TGTGCCAGCAGCCCAAAGCCAGGAGGGGTGGCCGGGGAGCTGTTTTTT.

This clonotype was counted many times. The chain joins TRBV27 to TRBJ1-1, with 9 bases identical to TRBD1. Germline values: CDR1 MNHEY, CDR2 SMNVEV (reference sequence). V lost 6 bases and J lost 4; bases outside the gene matches: 6. The CDR3 length is 14 residues. DNA for the CDR3: TGTGCCAGCAGGCTGGGACAGGGAGTCACTGAAGCTTTCTTT. This encodes CASRLGQGVTEAFF.

This clonotype came up many times. The chain couples TRBV7-2 to TRBJ1-4, with no clear D. The V end lost 1 base, the J end lost 0 bases, and 9 bases lay between the germline ends. CDR1 SGHTA and CDR2 FQGNSA come from the germline V gene. The CDR3 totals 16 residues. CDR3 residues: CASSLGPRTTNEKLFF. CDR3 in DNA: TGTGCCAGCAGCTTAGGGCCCAGAACAACTAATGAAAAACTGTTTTTT.

This rearrangement joins TRBV29-1 to TRBJ2-5; TRBD1 is a possible D gene (5 bases). The V end was cut by 4 bases, the J end by 5 bases, with 11 bases between. The CDR3 length is 12 residues. CDR1 is SQVTM, CDR2 ANQGSEA, per germline. The CDR3 DNA reads TGCAGCGTTGTGGGGCTCGTTGAGACCCAGTACTTC. This sequence encodes CSVVGLVETQYF.

This clonotype has a count of ten or more. The chain has TRBV3-1 and TRBJ2-5, with 13 nucleotides matching TRBD2. The V and J ends lost 3 bases and 4 bases, in that order; junction bases with no gene match: 5. CDR1 and CDR2 from the germline V gene are LGHDT and YNNKEL (reference sequence). The CDR3 has 16 amino acids. CDR3 protein: CASSHGLAGAPETQYF. The CDR3, as DNA: TGTGCCAGCAGCCATGGACTAGCGGGGGCCCCAGAGACCCAGTACTTC.